This T cell receptor beta chain comes out of a study of T cells after posttransplantation cyclophosphamide. Method: immunoSEQ multiplex PCR; TCRdb's copy keeps in-frame clones and lacks some. The data contain approximately 22,000 clones, roughly 70% of them singletons. Study results and caveats: Later post-transplant blood repertoires were often dominated by donor CD8+ memory clones. After PTCy, TRB diversity resembled that of CNI/methotrexate controls.

Details on this clone: Its antigen is not identified.

The CDR3 contains 13 residues. Germline CDR1 and CDR2: SNHLY and FYNNEI. Trimming took 7 bases from V and 4 from J, leaving 13 bases between them. The sequenced sample consisted of memory CD4+ T cells sorted from PBMCs. This TCR derives from a woman aged 60-75 years in good health, CMV-negative, and a related stem cell transplant donor. The rearrangement uses TRBV2 and TRBJ1-1, with unresolved D. CDR3 in amino acids: CASTTAAGTEAFF. CDR3 nucleotide sequence: TGTGCCAGCACAACAGCGGCGGGCACTGAAGCTTTCTTT. Looking up the rest from reference TRBV2 and TRBJ1-1 gives the full variable domain: EPEVTQTPSHQVTQMGQEVILRCVPISNHLYFYWYRQILGQKVEFLVSFYNNEISEKSEIFDDQFSVERPDGSNFTLKIRSTKLEDSAMYFCASTTAAGTEAFFGQGTRLTVV.